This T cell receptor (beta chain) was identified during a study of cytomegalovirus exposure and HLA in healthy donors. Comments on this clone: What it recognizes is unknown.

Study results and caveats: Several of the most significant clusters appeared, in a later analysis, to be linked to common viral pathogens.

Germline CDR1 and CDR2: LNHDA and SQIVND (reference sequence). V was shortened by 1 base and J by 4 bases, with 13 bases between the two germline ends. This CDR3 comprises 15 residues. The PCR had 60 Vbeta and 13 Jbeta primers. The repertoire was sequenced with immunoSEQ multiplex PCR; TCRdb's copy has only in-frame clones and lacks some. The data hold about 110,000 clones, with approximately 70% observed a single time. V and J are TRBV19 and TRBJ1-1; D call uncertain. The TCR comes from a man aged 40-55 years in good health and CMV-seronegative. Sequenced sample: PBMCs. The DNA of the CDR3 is TGTGCCAGTAGTATAGGGGCGTACAGTCTCACTGAAGCTTTCTTT. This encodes CASSIGAYSLTEAFF.